This TCR beta chain was captured by sequencing in a study of T cell responses to AZD1222 COVID-19 vaccine. Data came from immunoSEQ multiplex PCR; TCRdb stores just in-frame clones and leaves some out. This table holds about 150,000 clones, roughly 90% found once. V was cut by 5 bases and J by 3 bases, with 15 bases left in between. The CDR3 totals 15 residues. Germline V lookup: CDR1 LNHDA, CDR2 SQIVND (reference sequence). Study-wide results and limits: Clonal diversity was possibly underestimated; the donors were predominantly white British and more often female. Unmutated regions of variants are reportedly targeted by nearly half of spike-specific TCRs. Just a handful of AZD1222 recipients tested seropositive at baseline.

For this clone: Its antigen is as yet unknown.

This specimen consisted of peripheral blood, obtained 28 days after the second AZD1222 dose. The chain has TRBV19 and TRBJ2-3, with TRBD2 as a possible D gene (6 bases). The sequence came from an adult who received the AZD1222 COVID-19 vaccine. The CDR3 is CASSGGASLTDTQYF. The DNA for the CDR3 is TGTGCCAGTAGTGGAGGGGCGAGTTTGACAGATACGCAGTATTTT.